Each of the 2 T cell receptor beta chains below was sequenced from the same sample in a study of T cells after yellow fever vaccination. TCRdb ran MiXCR on the 5' RACE reads and lists one entry per CDR3 protein. The sample has around 300,000 distinct CDR3 sequences; about 4.5% are singletons. Sequences were derived from PBMCs, sampled 15 days after the yellow fever booster vaccination. All receptors derive from a man between 18 and 35 years old who received the YFV17D yellow fever vaccine.

This clonotype was detected ten times or more. The chain combines TRBV5-1 with TRBJ1-6, with D unclear. Trimming cost V 6 bases and J 10 bases, with 11 bases left between them. Germline V CDR1 and CDR2: SGHRS, YFSETQ. The CDR3 sequence is 12 residues long. CDR3: CASKGEGSPLHF. The CDR3, as DNA: TGCGCCAGCAAGGGAGAAGGGTCACCCCTCCACTTT.

This clonotype was picked up a small number of times. This sequence joins TRBV5-1 and TRBJ2-6; possible D gene TRBD2, 6 bases. V lost 0 bases, J lost 6 bases, and 13 bases lay in between. The CDR3 is 16 residues long. Germline V gene lookup returns CDR1 SGHRS and CDR2 YFSETQ. Written as DNA, the CDR3 is TGCGCCAGCAGCTTGGGTGAGGGAGGCGCGGCCAACGTCCTGACTTTC. This sequence encodes CASSLGEGGAANVLTF.